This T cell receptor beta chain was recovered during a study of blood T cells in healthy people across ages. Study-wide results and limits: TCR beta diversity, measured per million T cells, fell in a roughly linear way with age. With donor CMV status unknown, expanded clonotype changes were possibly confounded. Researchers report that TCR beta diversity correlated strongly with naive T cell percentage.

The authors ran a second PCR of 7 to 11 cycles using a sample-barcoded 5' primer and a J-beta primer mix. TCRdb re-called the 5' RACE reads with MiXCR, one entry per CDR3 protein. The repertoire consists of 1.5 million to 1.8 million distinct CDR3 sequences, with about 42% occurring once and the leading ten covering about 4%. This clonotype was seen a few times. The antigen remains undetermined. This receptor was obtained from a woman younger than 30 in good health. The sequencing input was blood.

The CDR3 sequence is CASSSWNDRVFYGYTF. The CDR3 region has the DNA TGTGCCAGCAGTTCATGGAACGACAGGGTATTCTATGGCTACACCTTC. The J gene is TRBJ1-2, the V gene TRBV28; TRBD1 matches 7 bases. CDR3 length: 16 amino acids. Germline V gene sequence: CDR1 MDHEN, CDR2 SYDVKM. V shed 4 bases, J shed 4 bases, and the junction held 12 bases outside the gene matches.